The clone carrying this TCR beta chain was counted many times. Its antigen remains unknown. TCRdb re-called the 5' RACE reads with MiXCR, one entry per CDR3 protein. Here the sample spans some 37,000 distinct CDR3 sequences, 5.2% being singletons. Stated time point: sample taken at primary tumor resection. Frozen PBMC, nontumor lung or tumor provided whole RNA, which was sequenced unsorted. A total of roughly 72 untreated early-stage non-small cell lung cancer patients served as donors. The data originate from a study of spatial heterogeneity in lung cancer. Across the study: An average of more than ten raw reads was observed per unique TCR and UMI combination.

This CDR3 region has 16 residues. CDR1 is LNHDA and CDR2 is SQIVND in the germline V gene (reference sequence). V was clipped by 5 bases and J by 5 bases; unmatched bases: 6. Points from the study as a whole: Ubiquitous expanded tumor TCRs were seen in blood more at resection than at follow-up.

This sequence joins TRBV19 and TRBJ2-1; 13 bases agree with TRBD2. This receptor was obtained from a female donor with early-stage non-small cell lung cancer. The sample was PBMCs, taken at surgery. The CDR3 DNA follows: TGTGCCAGTAGTGGACACGGACTAGCGGGAGACAATGAGCAGTTCTTC. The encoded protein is CASSGHGLAGDNEQFF.